This record looks at one T cell receptor (beta chain) sequence and its context. The data stem from a study of blood T cell repertoires in COVID-19. In the study overall: Sources were T cells, B-cell-depleted T cells, or PBMCs; the material itself was cDNA or gDNA.

The authors' processing: Nucleated cell number was recorded as an estimate derived from reference gene primer amplification. Sequencing was performed with immunoSEQ multiplex PCR; in TCRdb, only in-frame clones are kept and a portion is missing. V, J and clone size are those of that table, while D and trimming were read from the DNA. The sample records roughly 200,000 clones, approximately 83% being singletons. Sequencing used peripheral blood. The TCR originated in a man aged 50-60 years with active or convalescent COVID-19.

CDR3 sequence (DNA): TGTGCCAGCAGCCCTCAGGAAACTGGAAACACCATATATTTT. This sequence encodes CASSPQETGNTIYF. V and J are TRBV7-9 and TRBJ1-3, with D uncertain. The CDR3 is 14 residues long. Germline CDR1 SEHNR, CDR2 FQNEAQ (reference sequence). V lost 5 bases, J lost 2 bases, and 10 bases lay in between.